Sequencing of this TCR beta chain was carried out in a study of blood T cell repertoires in COVID-19 (TCRdb year 2020). The study in broad terms: Samples from collaborators originated in the United States, Italy and Spain and spanned both the acute and convalescent phases of COVID-19. The samples were drawn from two sources: the first 160 participants of the ongoing ImmuneRACE study, and 1,000 to 1,500 subjects contributed by 6 global collaborators. The repertoires were released in a freely available public database intended as a resource for research on the immune response to SARS-CoV-2. A de-identified subject ID, COVID-19 status, age in years and sex were almost always included in the sample metadata. The material from the prospective study consisted of cDNA or gDNA derived from T cells, B-cell-depleted T cells, or PBMCs. The dataset comprised deeply sampled blood TCRbeta repertoires from subjects exposed to, actively infected with, or recovered from COVID-19. HLA class I and class II types, where available, came from metadata supplied by the sample provider rather than from assay-based typing.

One collaborating source in Seattle enrolled patients during active infection and followed them longitudinally through the course of disease. The collaborating institutions used their own protocols to collect whole blood in K2EDTA tubes. Collaborator samples were shipped for TCRbeta analysis as frozen whole blood, isolated PBMCs, or DNA extracted from either sample type. TCRbeta CDR3 regions were amplified from genomic DNA using the immunoSEQ Assay, a bias-controlled multiplex PCR. Under the source paper's analysis protocol: The number of nucleated cells in each sample was estimated by amplification of reference gene primers within the assay. To quantify the absolute abundance of each unique TCRbeta CDR3 rearrangement, sequence reads were collapsed and filtered. For each sample, productive Simpson clonality was calculated by taking the square root of Simpson's diversity index across productive rearrangements. The immuneACCESS repertoire file appears here via TCRdb, limited to in-frame rearrangements. These files lack a portion of the clones; in checked studies, under half of the deficit traces to unresolved V genes, and the cause of the others is not known. The V and J calls and clone size are taken from that table; D and trimming were inferred from the DNA. The sample profile shows tens of thousands of clones; 75% to 90% of them were found once. Around 6.3% of the sample is in the top ten clones.

This clone was recorded a few times. This receptor's antigen is unknown. Base qualities are not at hand, and no much larger clone is one base apart. The germline V gene (reference sequence) yields SGHNT for CDR1 and YYREEE for CDR2. After removal of 4 bases from V and 1 base from J, the junction retains 4 bases not matched to a gene. Its CDR3 holds 15 amino acids, cysteine through phenylalanine. CDR3 DNA is the only sequence kept; it has 45 bases, read in frame from the first base. What the authors observed across the whole study: Clinical and demographic metadata were provided uncurated, with the amount varying by source and participant.

The clonotype originates from an elderly man with COVID-19, enrolled during active disease. The V gene is TRBV5-4 and the J gene is TRBJ2-3, with 9 middle bases fitting TRBD1. The specimen was peripheral blood. The sequenced DNA is TGTGCCAGCAGCATGACAGGGGGGGGCACAGATACGCAGTATTTT. It specifies CASSMTGGGTDTQYF.